The 13 T cell receptor beta chains listed next were all sequenced from one sample in a study of cytomegalovirus exposure and HLA in healthy donors. The PCR had 60 Vbeta and 13 Jbeta primers. Some clones are missing from TCRdb's copy, which holds only in-frame ones; the method was immunoSEQ multiplex PCR. The table lists over 100,000 clones, 66% of them singletons, with more than 1.5% in the top ten. The sample was PBMCs. Receptors originate from a man aged 18 to 29 in good health and CMV-seronegative.

This clone was found a few times. As DNA, the CDR3 is TGCGCCAGCAGTGAGAATGGCGGGGATTACAATGAGCAGTTCTTC. This encodes CASSENGGDYNEQFF. The V gene is TRBV10-2, the J gene TRBJ2-1, with D perhaps TRBD2 (6 bases). V was shortened by 2 bases and J by 4 bases, with 12 bases between the two germline ends. The CDR3 covers 15 residues. In germline, CDR1 is WSHSY, CDR2 SAAADI.

The chain recombines TRBV5-1 with TRBJ1-2; 8 bases are a match to TRBD1. Germline V CDR1 and CDR2: SGHRS, YFSETQ. The V segment lost 0 bases and the J segment 8 bases; nucleotides outside the gene matches: 21. The length of the CDR3 is 19 residues. The CDR3 coding sequence is TGCGCCAGCAGCTTGGAGGGGCCTAGGACAGGGAGTGAGTCGGAAGGCTACACCTTC. Protein sequence: CASSLEGPRTGSESEGYTF. The full variable domain, with the rest looked up from reference TRBV5-1 and TRBJ1-2, is KAGVTQTPRYLIKTRGQQVTLSCSPISGHRSVSWYQQTPGQGLQFLFEYFSETQRNKGNFPGRFSGRQFSNSRSEMNVSTLELGDSALYLCASSLEGPRTGSESEGYTFGSGTRLTVV.

V usage is TRBV30 and J usage is TRBJ1-5, with 10 bases aligning to TRBD1. J was trimmed by 6 bases and V by 4 bases; bases with no gene match: 9. This CDR3 is built from 15 residues. Germline V gene data show CDR1 as GTSNPN and CDR2 as SVGIG (reference sequence). This CDR3 is CAWTPGQGLAQPQHF. Written as DNA, the CDR3 is TGTGCCTGGACCCCGGGACAGGGGCTAGCTCAGCCCCAGCATTTT.

This clone was recorded a few times. V is TRBV15 and J is TRBJ1-5; unclear D gene. The CDR3 totals 14 residues. Per the germline V gene, CDR1 is LNHNV and CDR2 is YYDKDF (reference sequence). V dropped 4 bases and J dropped 3 bases, with 10 bases sitting between them. The CDR3 loop reads CATSKRNLNQPQHF. CDR3 in DNA: TGTGCCACCAGCAAGAGGAACCTCAATCAGCCCCAGCATTTT.

V and J are TRBV5-1 and TRBJ2-7, with D maybe TRBD2 (7 bases). With 0 bases removed from V and 3 bases from J, the gap between germline ends came to 16 bases. CDR3 length: 16 residues. In germline, CDR1 is SGHRS, CDR2 YFSETQ. The CDR3 loop reads CASSLGGAGEGYEQYF. The CDR3 DNA reads as TGCGCCAGCAGCTTGGGGGGGGCGGGAGAAGGCTACGAGCAGTACTTC.

This chain links TRBV29-1 with TRBJ2-5; D perhaps matches TRBD1 (6 bases). The last part of the DNA fits TRBJ2-7 better; the J call may be wrong. From germline, CDR1 is SQVTM and CDR2 ANQGSEA. This CDR3 region has 13 residues. The CDR3 here is CSVETGSSYEQYF. DNA of the CDR3: TGCAGCGTTGAGACAGGATCATCCTACGAGCAGTACTTC.

This clone showed up just once. The gene calls are TRBV7-6 and TRBJ1-1; maybe TRBD1 (6 bases). CDR3 size: 13 residues. Trimming left V 3 bases short and J 2 bases short, with 7 bases between. Germline V gives CDR1 SGHVS, CDR2 FNYEAQ. CDR3: CASSLDRNTEAFF. Written as DNA, the CDR3 is TGTGCCAGCAGCTTGGACAGAAACACTGAAGCTTTCTTT. The entire variable domain, with the rest obtained from reference TRBV7-6 and TRBJ1-1, is as follows: GAGVSQSPRYKVTKRGQDVALRCDPISGHVSLYWYRQALGQGPEFLTYFNYEAQQDKSGLPNDRFSAERPEGSISTLTIQRTEQRDSAMYRCASSLDRNTEAFFGQGTRLTVV.

This clone occurred a few times. The chain is built from TRBV29-1 and TRBJ1-1; D unresolved. The CDR3 extends over 12 amino acids. The V gene lost 7 bases and the J gene lost 4 bases, with 13 bases spanning the gap. The V gene's germline CDR1 is SQVTM and CDR2 ANQGSEA. In DNA, the CDR3 is TGCAGCGCTCTGACGGGGTTCACTGAAGCTTTCTTT. Residues: CSALTGFTEAFF.

This chain links TRBV7-6 with TRBJ1-3, with unresolved D. Deletions cut 3 bases from V and 8 bases from J, with 11 bases between. The CDR3 extends over 13 amino acids. Germline V CDR1 and CDR2: SGHVS, FNYEAQ. The CDR3 protein is CASSLTTVDTIYF. CDR3 in DNA: TGTGCCAGCAGCTTGACGACTGTTGACACCATATATTTT.

The chain combines TRBV7-2 with TRBJ2-7, with D perhaps TRBD2 (6 bases). The CDR3 extends over 18 amino acids. Per germline, CDR1 SGHTA and CDR2 FQGNSA. The V end was cut by 0 bases, the J end by 2 bases, with 20 bases between. The CDR3 spells CASSLASATGVPAYEQYF. The CDR3 nucleotides read TGTGCCAGCAGCTTAGCCTCAGCTACGGGAGTCCCTGCCTACGAGCAGTACTTC.

This clone was detected only a few times. The gene calls are TRBV28 and TRBJ1-2, with D possibly matching TRBD1 (5 bases). Germline CDR1 reads MDHEN; CDR2 reads SYDVKM. Between the trimmed V and J ends, which lost 6 bases and 7 bases, there was a span of 18 bases. The CDR3 totals 14 residues. CDR3 DNA sequence: TGTGCCAGCAGCGAGTCTGGGGCCGTAGGTGGCTACACCTTC. Translation: CASSESGAVGGYTF.

The J gene is TRBJ1-2, the V gene TRBV4-2, with 7 bases identical to TRBD1. Germline CDR1 LGHNA, CDR2 YNFKEQ. V lost 0 bases to trimming and J lost 4 bases; unmatched junction nucleotides: 8. This CDR3 has 16 residues. CDR3 coding DNA: TGTGCCAGCAGCCAAGATTCAGGGGGTGTCCCCTATGGCTACACCTTC. Residues: CASSQDSGGVPYGYTF.

In DNA, the CDR3 is TGTGCCTGGAGACTGCGGGGGAGGTACGAGCAGTACTTC. It yields the protein CAWRLRGRYEQYF. The chain uses TRBV30 and TRBJ2-7, with 7 nucleotides matching TRBD2. Germline CDR1 GTSNPN, CDR2 SVGIG (reference sequence). CDR3 length equals 13 residues. V lost 3 bases to trimming and J lost 4 bases; unmatched junction nucleotides: 6.